This T cell receptor beta chain emerged from a study of T cell responses to AZD1222 COVID-19 vaccine. The study, taken as a whole, reports: Clonal diversity was possibly underestimated, and white British individuals and females predominated among donors. A reported finding is that nearly half of spike-specific TCRs target unmutated variant regions. Only 6 or 7 individuals given AZD1222 were seropositive at baseline.

This clone was found a few times. Its antigen is undetermined. Method: immunoSEQ multiplex PCR; TCRdb's copy keeps in-frame clones and lacks some. The sample holds some 49,000 clones, more than 60% seen once. Germline CDR1 and CDR2: KGHSH and LQKENI. CDR3 length: 13 amino acids. V was trimmed by 2 bases and J by 11 bases, leaving 10 bases between them. This TCR came from an adult in good health. The chain uses TRBV18 and TRBJ1-6; the D is unclear. The source was peripheral blood, collected on day 0 of AZD1222 vaccination. The CDR3 protein is CASSPNDGPPLHF. The CDR3 coding sequence is TGTGCCAGCTCACCAAATGACGGGCCACCCCTCCACTTT.